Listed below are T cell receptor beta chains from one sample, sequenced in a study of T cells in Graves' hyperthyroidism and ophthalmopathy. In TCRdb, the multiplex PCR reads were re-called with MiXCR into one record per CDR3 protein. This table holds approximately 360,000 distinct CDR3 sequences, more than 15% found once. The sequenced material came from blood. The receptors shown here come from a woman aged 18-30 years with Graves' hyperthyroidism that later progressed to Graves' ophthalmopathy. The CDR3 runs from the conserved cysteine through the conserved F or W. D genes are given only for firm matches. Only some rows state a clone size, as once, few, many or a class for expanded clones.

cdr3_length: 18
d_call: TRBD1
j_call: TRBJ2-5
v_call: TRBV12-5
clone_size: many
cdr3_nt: TGTGCTAGTGGTTTCTCTGCTCCGGGACAGAGGTACCAAGAGACCCAGTACTTC
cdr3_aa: CASGFSAPGQRYQETQYF

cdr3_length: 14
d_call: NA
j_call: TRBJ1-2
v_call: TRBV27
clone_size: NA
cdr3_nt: TGTGCCAGCAGTTTAGACAGAACGAACTATGGCTACACCTTC
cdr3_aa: CASSLDRTNYGYTF

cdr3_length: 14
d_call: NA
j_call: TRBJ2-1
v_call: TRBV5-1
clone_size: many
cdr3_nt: TGCGCCAGCAGCCAGGGACTTTCCCTAAGGGAGCAGTTCTTC
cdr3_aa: CASSQGLSLREQFF

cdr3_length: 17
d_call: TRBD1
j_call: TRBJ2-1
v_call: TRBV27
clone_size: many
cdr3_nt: TGTGCCAGCAGTTTATCCTTAGGACAGGGGCCCTACAATGAGCAGTTCTTC
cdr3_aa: CASSLSLGQGPYNEQFF

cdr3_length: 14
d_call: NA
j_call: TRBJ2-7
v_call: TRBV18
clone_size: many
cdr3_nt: TGTGCCAGCTCCCTCCGGGGCGCGTCCTACGAGCAGTACTTC
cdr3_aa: CASSLRGASYEQYF

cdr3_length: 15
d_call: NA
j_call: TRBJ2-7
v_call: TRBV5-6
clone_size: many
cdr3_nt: TGTGCCAGCAGCTTAGCCGGATATAGCTCCTACGAGCAGTACTTC
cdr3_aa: CASSLAGYSSYEQYF

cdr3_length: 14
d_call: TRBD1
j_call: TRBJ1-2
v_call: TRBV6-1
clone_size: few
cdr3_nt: TGTGCCAGCAATTGGGGACAGGGGGCTCAGGGCTACACCTTC
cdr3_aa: CASNWGQGAQGYTF

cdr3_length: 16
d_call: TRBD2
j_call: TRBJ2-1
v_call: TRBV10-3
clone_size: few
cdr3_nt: TGTGCCATCAGTAGGGGACTAGCGGGAGGGCCGAATGAGCAGTTCTTC
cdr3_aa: CAISRGLAGGPNEQFF

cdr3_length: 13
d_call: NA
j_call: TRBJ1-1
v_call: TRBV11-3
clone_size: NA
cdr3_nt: TGTGCCAGCAGCTTAGATGAAAACACTGAAGCTTTCTTT
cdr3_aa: CASSLDENTEAFF

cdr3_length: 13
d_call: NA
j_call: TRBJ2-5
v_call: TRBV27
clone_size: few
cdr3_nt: TGTGCCAGCAGTTTCGGCCCGGGGGAGACCCAGTACTTC
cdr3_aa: CASSFGPGETQYF

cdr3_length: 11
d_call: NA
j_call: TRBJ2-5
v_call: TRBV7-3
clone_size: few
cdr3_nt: TGTGCCAGCGTCTTGCGGGAGACCCAGTACTTC
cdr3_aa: CASVLRETQYF

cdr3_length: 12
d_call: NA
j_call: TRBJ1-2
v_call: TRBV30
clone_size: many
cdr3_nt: TGTGCCTGGAATTCAGGGTACTATGGCTACACCTTC
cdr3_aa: CAWNSGYYGYTF

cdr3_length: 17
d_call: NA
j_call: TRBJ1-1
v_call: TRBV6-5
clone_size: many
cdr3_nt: TGTGCCAGCAGTTACTCGAGCGTCAGCCACTTGAACACTGAAGCTTTCTTT
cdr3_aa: CASSYSSVSHLNTEAFF

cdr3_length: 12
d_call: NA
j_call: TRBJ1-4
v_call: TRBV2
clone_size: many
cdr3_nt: TGTGCCAGCAGGGCTCCCCAGGAGATTCTGTTTTTT
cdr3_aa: CASRAPQEILFF

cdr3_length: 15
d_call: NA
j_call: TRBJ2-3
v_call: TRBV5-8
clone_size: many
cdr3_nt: TGTGCCAGCAGCCATTGTAGCGACAGCACAGATACGCAGTATTTT
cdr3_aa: CASSHCSDSTDTQYF

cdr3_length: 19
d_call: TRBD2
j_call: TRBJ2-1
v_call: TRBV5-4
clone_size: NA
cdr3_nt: TGTGCCAGCAGCTCTGCTAGACTAGCGGGAGGGCCGAAACTTGGTGAGCAGTTCTTC
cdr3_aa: CASSSARLAGGPKLGEQFF

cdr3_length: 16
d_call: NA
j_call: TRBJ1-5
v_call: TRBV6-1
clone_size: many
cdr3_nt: TGTGCCAGCAGAAACCCCAAGGGATTGAGCAATCAGCCCCAGCATTTT
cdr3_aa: CASRNPKGLSNQPQHF

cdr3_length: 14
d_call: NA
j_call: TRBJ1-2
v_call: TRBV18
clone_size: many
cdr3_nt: TGTGCCAGCTCAGCGTTAACAGGGATGAAGGGCTACACCTTC
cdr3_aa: CASSALTGMKGYTF

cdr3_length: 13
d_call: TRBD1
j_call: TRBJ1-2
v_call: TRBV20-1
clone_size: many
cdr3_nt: TGCAGTGCTAGAGGGACAGGGGACTATGGCTACACCTTC
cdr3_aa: CSARGTGDYGYTF

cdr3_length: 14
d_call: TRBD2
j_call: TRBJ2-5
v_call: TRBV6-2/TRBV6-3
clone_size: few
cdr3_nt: TGTGCCAGCAGATTTAGCGGGAGCAAGGAGACCCAGTACTTC
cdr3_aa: CASRFSGSKETQYF

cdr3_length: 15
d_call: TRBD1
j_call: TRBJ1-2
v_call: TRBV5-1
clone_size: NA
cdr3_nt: TGCGCCAGCAGCATACTAGACAGGGAGTACTATGGCTACACCTTC
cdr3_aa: CASSILDREYYGYTF

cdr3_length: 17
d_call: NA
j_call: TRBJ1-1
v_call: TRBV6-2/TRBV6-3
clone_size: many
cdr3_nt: TGTGCCAGCAGTTACCACAGGGTGAGAGGGGTGAACACTGAAGCTTTCTTT
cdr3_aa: CASSYHRVRGVNTEAFF

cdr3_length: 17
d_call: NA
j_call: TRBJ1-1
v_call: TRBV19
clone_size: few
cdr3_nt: TGTGCCAGTAGTATTCGGCAGGGAGCGTTTCCCGAGTCTGAAGCTTTCTTT
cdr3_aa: CASSIRQGAFPESEAFF

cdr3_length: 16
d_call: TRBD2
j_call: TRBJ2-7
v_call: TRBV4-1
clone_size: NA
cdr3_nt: TGCGCCAGCAGCACCCCCGGACTAGCGGACAGACACGAGCAGTACTTC
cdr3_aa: CASSTPGLADRHEQYF

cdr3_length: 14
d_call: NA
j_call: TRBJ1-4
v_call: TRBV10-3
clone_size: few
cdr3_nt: TGTGCCATCAGTGACCAAGCAACTAATGAAAAACCGTTTTTT
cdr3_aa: CAISDQATNEKPFF

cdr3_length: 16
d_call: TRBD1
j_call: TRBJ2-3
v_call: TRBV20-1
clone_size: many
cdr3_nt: TGCAGTGCTAGAGAGGTTGGGACAGGGAGCGCAGATACGCAGTATTTT
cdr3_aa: CSAREVGTGSADTQYF

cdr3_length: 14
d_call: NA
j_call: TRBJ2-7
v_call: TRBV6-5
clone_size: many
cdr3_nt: TGTGCCAGCAGTTACGGGGAAAGCTCCTACGAGCAGTACTTC
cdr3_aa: CASSYGESSYEQYF

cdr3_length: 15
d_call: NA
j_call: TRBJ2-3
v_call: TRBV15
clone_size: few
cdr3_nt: TGTGCCACCAGCAGAGTCAAGGGCTTATCAGATACGCAGTATTTT
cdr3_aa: CATSRVKGLSDTQYF

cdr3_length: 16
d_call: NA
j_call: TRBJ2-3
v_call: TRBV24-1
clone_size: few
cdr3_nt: TGTGCCACCAGTGATTTAAACCCACTAACGGGAGATACGCAGTATTTT
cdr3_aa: CATSDLNPLTGDTQYF